This T cell receptor (beta chain) was documented in a study of cytomegalovirus exposure and HLA in healthy donors. Some clones are missing from TCRdb's copy, which holds only in-frame ones; the method was immunoSEQ multiplex PCR. The sample lists some 170,000 clones, 75% to 90% occurring once. Trimming at V came to 0 bases and at J to 8 bases, leaving 4 bases not matched to a gene. The CDR3 is 16 amino acids. From germline, CDR1 is MGHDK and CDR2 SYGVNS. The V call is TRBV25-1, the J call TRBJ1-4, with 12 nucleotides matching TRBD1. The TCR was taken from a woman between 18 and 29 years old in good health and CMV-seronegative. Material: PBMCs. The CDR3 nucleotides read TGTGCCAGCAGTGAATACGGGACAGGGGGCCGGGAAAAACTGTTTTTT. Protein sequence: CASSEYGTGGREKLFF. The full variable domain, with the rest looked up from reference TRBV25-1 and TRBJ1-4, is EADIYQTPRYLVIGTGKKITLECSQTMGHDKMYWYQQDPGMELHLIHYSYGVNSTEKGDLSSESTVSRIRTEHFPLTLESARPSHTSQYLCASSEYGTGGREKLFFGSGTQLSVL.